Below, one T cell receptor beta chain is given with its context. Its target is not known. The primer mix had 60 Vbeta and 13 Jbeta primers. The data were produced by immunoSEQ multiplex PCR, yet TCRdb's version contains in-frame clones alone and is incomplete. The data show over 100,000 clones, roughly 80% seen once. This sample stems from a study of cytomegalovirus exposure and HLA in healthy donors. The study, taken as a whole, reports: What TCR beta sequences reportedly achieved was accurate prediction of HLA-A and HLA-B alleles in most subjects. Later work associated fewer than 20,000 TCR beta sequences with HLA alleles at 0.05 false discovery rate. Reportedly, a later analysis found an Asian-associated ancestry cluster had fewer N-insertions than the roughly 700-donor mean. TRBV6-2, TRBV6-3 and some other V segments were excluded as indistinguishable.

V lost 9 bases and J 1 base, leaving 12 bases between the germline ends. Germline CDR1 and CDR2: LNHDA and SQIVND (reference sequence). The CDR3 loop spans 13 amino acids. The chain is built from TRBV19 and TRBJ2-5; D is uncertain. This sequence originates from a woman in her forties or fifties in good health and CMV-seropositive. Sequenced input: PBMCs. The CDR3 here is CARFTYPQETQYF. For the CDR3, the DNA is TGTGCCAGGTTCACTTACCCCCAAGAGACCCAGTACTTC. Full variable domain (rest looked up from reference TRBV19 and TRBJ2-5): DGGITQSPKYLFRKEGQNVTLSCEQNLNHDAMYWYRQDPGQGLRLIYYSQIVNDFQKGDIAEGYSVSREKKESFPLTVTSAQKNPTAFYLCARFTYPQETQYFGPGTRLLVL.